The 7 T cell receptor beta chains below all came from one sample that was sequenced in a study of STAT5B mutations in CD4+ large granular lymphocyte leukemia. Libraries were prepared by immunoSEQ multiplex PCR; TCRdb keeps only in-frame clonotypes and omits some of them. The sample records 20,000 or so clones, approximately 84% being singletons. The sequencing sample was made of CD4+ T cells from blood buffy coats. Every receptor here comes from a human donor in good health.

In this sample, this clone turned up a few times. The CDR3 bases are TGTGCCAGCACCAGCGGGAGAGATTGTGCAGATACGCAGTATTTT. Translating gives CASTSGRDCADTQYF. This chain uses TRBV6-4 with TRBJ2-3; TRBD2 matches at 8 bases. Germline V CDR1 and CDR2: MRHNA, SNTAGT. The CDR3 is 15 residues long. With V trimmed by 7 bases and J by 4 bases, 10 bases remained unmatched.

The rearrangement joins TRBV19 to TRBJ2-5; TRBD1 matches at 8 bases. Germline V lookup: CDR1 LNHDA, CDR2 SQIVND (reference sequence). Germline trimming cut 4 bases from V and 5 bases from J; bases unmatched to any gene: 6. This CDR3 has 14 residues. The CDR3 DNA is TGTGCCAGTAGTAAGGCAGGGGGCGCTGAGACCCAGTACTTC. Encoded protein: CASSKAGGAETQYF.

The chain couples TRBV6-6 to TRBJ1-2, with unresolved D. V lost 3 bases, J lost 8 bases, and 16 bases lay in between. CDR1 and CDR2 (germline): MNHNY, SVGAGI (reference sequence). The CDR3 sequence is 14 residues long. CDR3 DNA sequence: TGTGCCAGCAGTTATATCGCGGGAGGCGAAGGCTACACCTTC. It is translated as CASSYIAGGEGYTF.

V and J are TRBV5-8 and TRBJ1-2; D is ambiguous. CDR3 length: 12 residues. Germline V CDR1 and CDR2: SGHTS, YDEGEE. The V and J ends lost 1 base and 4 bases respectively, with 5 bases between them. The CDR3: CASSLMPYGYTF. DNA for the CDR3: TGTGCCAGCAGCTTGATGCCCTATGGCTACACCTTC.

This clone occurred once. The rearrangement links TRBV29-1 to TRBJ2-7; D gene ambiguous. Germline loops: CDR1 SQVTM, CDR2 ANQGSEA. The V and J ends lost 8 bases and 0 bases respectively, with 8 bases between them. The CDR3 is 11 amino acids. Here the CDR3 reads CSTVVSYEQYF. CDR3 in DNA: TGCAGCACCGTGGTCTCCTACGAGCAGTACTTC.

This chain joins TRBV2 and TRBJ1-5; D call uncertain. The V gene's germline CDR1 is SNHLY and CDR2 FYNNEI. V was trimmed by 1 base and J by 8 bases, leaving 12 bases between them. The CDR3 is 14 amino acids. The CDR3, as DNA: TGTGCCAGCAGTGAAGGGCGGCCCGGGAAGCCCCAGCATTTT. Protein product: CASSEGRPGKPQHF.

The chain links TRBV19 to TRBJ2-5; D assignment may be TRBD1 or TRBD2 (5 bases each). The CDR3 covers 15 residues. V was pared by 0 bases and J by 2 bases, with 10 bases between. Germline V gene sequence: CDR1 LNHDA, CDR2 SQIVND (reference sequence). Written as DNA, the CDR3 is TGTGCCAGTAGTATAGATTCGGGACGGCAAGAGACCCAGTACTTC. Its protein is CASSIDSGRQETQYF.